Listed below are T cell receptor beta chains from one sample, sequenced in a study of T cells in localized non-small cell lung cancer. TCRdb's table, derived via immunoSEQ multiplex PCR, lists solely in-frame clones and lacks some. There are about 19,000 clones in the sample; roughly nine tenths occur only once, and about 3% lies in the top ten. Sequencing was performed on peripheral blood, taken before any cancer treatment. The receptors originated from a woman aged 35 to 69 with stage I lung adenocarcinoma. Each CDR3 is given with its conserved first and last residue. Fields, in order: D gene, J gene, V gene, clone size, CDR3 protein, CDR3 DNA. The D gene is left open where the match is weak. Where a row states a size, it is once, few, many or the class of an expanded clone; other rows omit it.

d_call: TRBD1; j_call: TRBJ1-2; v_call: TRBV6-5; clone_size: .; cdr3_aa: CASSYSSQGVYGYTF; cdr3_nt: TGTGCCAGCAGTTACTCGAGTCAGGGGGTCTATGGCTACACCTTC
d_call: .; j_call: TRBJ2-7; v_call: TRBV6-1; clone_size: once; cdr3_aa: CASSEFRERSYEQYF; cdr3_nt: TGTGCCAGCAGTGAATTCCGGGAACGATCCTACGAGCAGTACTTC
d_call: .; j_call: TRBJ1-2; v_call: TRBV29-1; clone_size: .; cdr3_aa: CSVAPEGGAPVYGYTF; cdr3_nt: TGCAGCGTTGCGCCTGAGGGGGGGGCACCCGTCTATGGCTACACCTTC
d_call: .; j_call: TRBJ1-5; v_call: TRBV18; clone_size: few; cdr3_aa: CASSQYGRNQPQHF; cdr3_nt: TGTGCCAGCTCACAGTACGGTCGGAATCAGCCCCAGCATTTT
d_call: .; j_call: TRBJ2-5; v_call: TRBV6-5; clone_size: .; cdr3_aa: CASSYSRGAPQETQYF; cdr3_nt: TGTGCCAGCAGTTACTCGCGAGGAGCGCCCCAAGAGACCCAGTACTTC
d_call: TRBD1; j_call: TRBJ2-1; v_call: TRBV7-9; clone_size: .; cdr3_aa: CASSDPPGTDYNEQFF; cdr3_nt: TGTGCCAGCAGCGACCCTCCCGGGACAGACTACAATGAGCAGTTCTTC
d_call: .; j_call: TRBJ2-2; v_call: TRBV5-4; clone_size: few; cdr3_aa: CASSLGGGGRVGELFF; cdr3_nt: TGTGCCAGCAGCTTGGGCGGGGGCGGTCGTGTCGGGGAGCTGTTTTTT
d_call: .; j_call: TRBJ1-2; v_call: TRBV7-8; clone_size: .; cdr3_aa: CASSEGNLGYGYTF; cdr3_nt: TGTGCCAGCAGCGAGGGAAATCTGGGCTATGGCTACACCTTC
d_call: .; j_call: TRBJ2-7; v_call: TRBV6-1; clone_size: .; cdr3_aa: CASSEQGSSYEQYF; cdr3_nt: TGTGCCAGCAGTGAACAAGGGAGCTCCTACGAGCAGTACTTC
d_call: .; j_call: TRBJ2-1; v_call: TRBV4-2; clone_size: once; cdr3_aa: CASSLKPGETTYNEQFF; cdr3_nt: TGTGCCAGCAGCCTCAAGCCGGGAGAGACCACCTACAATGAGCAGTTCTTC
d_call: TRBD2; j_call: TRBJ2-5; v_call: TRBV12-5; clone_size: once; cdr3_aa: CASGLGLAGEHQETQYF; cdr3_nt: TGTGCTAGTGGTTTAGGCCTAGCGGGGGAACACCAAGAGACCCAGTACTTC
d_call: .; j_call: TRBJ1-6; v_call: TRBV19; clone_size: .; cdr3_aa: CASSIRAGDSPLHF; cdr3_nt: TGTGCCAGTAGTATTCGGGCAGGGGATTCACCCCTCCACTTT
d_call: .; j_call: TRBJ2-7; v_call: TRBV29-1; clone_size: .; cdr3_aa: CSVEDDSSYEQYF; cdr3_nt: TGCAGCGTTGAAGACGACAGCTCCTACGAGCAGTACTTC
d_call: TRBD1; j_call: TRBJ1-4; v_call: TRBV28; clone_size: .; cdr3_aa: CASSSRGTGNEKLFF; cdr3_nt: TGTGCCAGCAGTTCTCGGGGGACAGGGAATGAAAAACTGTTTTTT
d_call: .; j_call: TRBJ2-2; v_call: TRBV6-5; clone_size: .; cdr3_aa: CASSQMGEYGELFF; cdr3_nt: TGTGCCAGCAGTCAAATGGGGGAATACGGGGAGCTGTTTTTT
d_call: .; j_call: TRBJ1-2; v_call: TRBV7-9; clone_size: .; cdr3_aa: CASSLGGSGYGYTF; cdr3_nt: TGTGCCAGCAGCTTAGGAGGGTCGGGATATGGCTACACCTTC
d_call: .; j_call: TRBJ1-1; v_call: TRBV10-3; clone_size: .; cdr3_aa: CAISESGGFDAFF; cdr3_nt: TGTGCCATCAGTGAGTCTGGGGGGTTCGACGCTTTCTTT
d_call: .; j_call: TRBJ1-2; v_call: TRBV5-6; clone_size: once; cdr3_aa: CASSRGLPSNYGYTF; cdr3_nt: TGTGCCAGCAGCCGCGGACTGCCTTCTAACTATGGCTACACCTTC
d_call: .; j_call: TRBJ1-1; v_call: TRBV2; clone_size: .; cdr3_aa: CASSRGTEAFF; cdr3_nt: TGTGCCAGCAGCAGAGGGACTGAAGCTTTCTTT
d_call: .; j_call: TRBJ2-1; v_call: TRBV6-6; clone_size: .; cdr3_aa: CASSSTWGYNEQFF; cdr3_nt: TGTGCCAGCAGTTCTACTTGGGGCTACAATGAGCAGTTCTTC
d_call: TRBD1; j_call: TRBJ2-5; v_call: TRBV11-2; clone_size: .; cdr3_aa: CASSVGQVWGETQYF; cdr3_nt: TGTGCCAGCAGCGTAGGACAGGTCTGGGGAGAGACCCAGTACTTC
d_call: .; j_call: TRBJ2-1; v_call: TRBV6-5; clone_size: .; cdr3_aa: CASRGTWRDEQFF; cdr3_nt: TGTGCCAGCAGGGGTACCTGGAGGGATGAGCAGTTCTTC
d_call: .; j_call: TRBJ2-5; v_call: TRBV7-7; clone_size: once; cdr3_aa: CASSPGTAFQETQYF; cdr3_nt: TGTGCTAGCAGCCCCGGGACGGCTTTCCAAGAGACCCAGTACTTC
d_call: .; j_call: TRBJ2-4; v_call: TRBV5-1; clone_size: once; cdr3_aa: CASSLGPQNIQYF; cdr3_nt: TGCGCCAGCAGCTTGGGGCCCCAAAACATTCAGTACTTC
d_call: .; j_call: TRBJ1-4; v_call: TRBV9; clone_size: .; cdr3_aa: CASSVGPGYATNEKLFF; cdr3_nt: TGTGCCAGCAGCGTAGGGCCGGGATATGCAACTAATGAAAAACTGTTTTTT
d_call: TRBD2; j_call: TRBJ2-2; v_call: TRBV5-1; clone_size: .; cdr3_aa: CASSPRLAGGANGELFF; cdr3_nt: TGCGCCAGCAGCCCCCGACTAGCGGGGGGGGCGAACGGGGAGCTGTTTTTT
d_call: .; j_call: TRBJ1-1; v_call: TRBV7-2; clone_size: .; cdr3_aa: CASSLSATRGAFF; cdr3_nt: TGTGCCAGCAGCTTAAGCGCTACAAGGGGAGCTTTCTTT
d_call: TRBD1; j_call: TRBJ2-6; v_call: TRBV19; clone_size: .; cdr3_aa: CASSIEGQGALGANVLTF; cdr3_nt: TGTGCCAGTAGTATAGAGGGACAGGGGGCTCTGGGGGCCAACGTCCTGACTTTC
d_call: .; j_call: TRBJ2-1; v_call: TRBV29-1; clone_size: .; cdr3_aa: CSKISGTYNEQFF; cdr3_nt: TGCAGCAAAATTAGCGGAACCTACAATGAGCAGTTCTTC
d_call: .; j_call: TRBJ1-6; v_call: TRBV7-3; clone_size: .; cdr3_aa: CASSLTGSYNSPLHF; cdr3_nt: TGTGCCAGCAGCTTAACTGGTTCCTATAATTCACCCCTCCACTTT
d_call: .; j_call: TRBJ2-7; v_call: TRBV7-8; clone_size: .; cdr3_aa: CASSLNPEPYEQYF; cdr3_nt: TGTGCCAGTAGCTTAAACCCGGAACCCTACGAGCAGTACTTC
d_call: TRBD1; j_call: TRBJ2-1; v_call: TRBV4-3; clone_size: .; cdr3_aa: CASSHTGDNNEQFF; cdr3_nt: TGCGCCAGCAGCCACACAGGGGACAACAATGAGCAGTTCTTC
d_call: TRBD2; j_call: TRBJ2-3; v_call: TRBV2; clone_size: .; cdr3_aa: CASRTSGSTDTQYF; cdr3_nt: TGTGCCAGCCGGACTAGCGGGAGCACAGATACGCAGTATTTT
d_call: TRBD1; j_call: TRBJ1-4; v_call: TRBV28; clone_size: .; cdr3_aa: CASSSHPTGGNEKLFF; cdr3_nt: TGTGCCAGCAGTTCCCACCCGACAGGGGGCAATGAAAAACTGTTTTTT
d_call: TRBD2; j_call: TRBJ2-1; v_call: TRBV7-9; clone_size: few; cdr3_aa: CASSPRLAGRWGEQFF; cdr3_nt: TGTGCCAGCAGCCCGAGACTAGCGGGTAGGTGGGGTGAGCAGTTCTTC
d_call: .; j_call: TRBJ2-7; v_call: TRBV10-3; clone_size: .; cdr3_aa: CAISVSASYEQYF; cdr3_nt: TGTGCCATCAGTGTGAGCGCTAGCTACGAGCAGTACTTC
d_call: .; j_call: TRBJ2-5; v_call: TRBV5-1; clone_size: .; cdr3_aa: CASSLEPDTRETQYF; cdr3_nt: TGCGCCAGCAGCTTGGAGCCCGATACGAGAGAGACCCAGTACTTC
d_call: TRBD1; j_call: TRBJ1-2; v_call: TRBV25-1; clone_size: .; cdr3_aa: CASSEAGGAGYGYTF; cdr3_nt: TGTGCCAGCAGTGAGGCAGGGGGCGCGGGATATGGCTACACCTTC
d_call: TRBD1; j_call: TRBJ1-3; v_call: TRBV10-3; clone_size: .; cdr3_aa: CAIRLGQGSSGNTIYF; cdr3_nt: TGTGCCATCAGGCTCGGACAGGGGAGCTCTGGAAACACCATATATTTT
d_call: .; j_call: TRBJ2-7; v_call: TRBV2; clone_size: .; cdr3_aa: CASRFREQYF; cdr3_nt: TGTGCCAGCAGGTTTCGAGAGCAGTACTTC
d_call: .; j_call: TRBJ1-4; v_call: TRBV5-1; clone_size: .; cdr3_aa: CASSLETNEKLFF; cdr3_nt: TGCGCCAGCAGCTTGGAAACTAATGAAAAACTGTTTTTT
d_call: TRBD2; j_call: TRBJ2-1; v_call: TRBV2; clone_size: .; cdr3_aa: CASSQETSGSYNEQFF; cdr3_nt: TGTGCCAGCAGTCAAGAGACTAGCGGGAGCTACAATGAGCAGTTCTTC
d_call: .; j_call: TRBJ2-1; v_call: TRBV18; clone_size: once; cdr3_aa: CASSPPGGLYNEQFF; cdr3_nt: TGTGCCAGCTCACCACCGGGGGGCCTTTACAATGAGCAGTTCTTC
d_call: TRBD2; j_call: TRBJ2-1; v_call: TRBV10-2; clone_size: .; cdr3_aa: CASSGRAYNEQFF; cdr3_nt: TGCGCCAGCAGCGGGAGGGCCTACAATGAGCAGTTCTTC
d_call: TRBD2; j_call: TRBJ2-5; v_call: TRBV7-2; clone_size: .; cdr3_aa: CASSPGLAGAPYF; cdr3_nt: TGTGCCAGCAGCCCGGGACTAGCGGGGGCCCCGTACTTC
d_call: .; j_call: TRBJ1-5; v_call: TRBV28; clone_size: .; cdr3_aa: CASSLRGDGLTQPQHF; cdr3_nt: TGTGCCAGCAGTTTAAGAGGGGACGGGCTAACTCAGCCCCAGCATTTT
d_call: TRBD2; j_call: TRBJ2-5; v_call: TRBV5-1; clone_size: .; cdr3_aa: CASSPGTRSEETQYF; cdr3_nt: TGCGCCAGCAGCCCCGGGACTAGGAGTGAAGAGACCCAGTACTTC
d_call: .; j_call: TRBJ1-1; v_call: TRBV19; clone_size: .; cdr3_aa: CASSTPFRGSEAFF; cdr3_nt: TGTGCCAGTAGTACCCCCTTCCGGGGTTCGGAAGCTTTCTTT
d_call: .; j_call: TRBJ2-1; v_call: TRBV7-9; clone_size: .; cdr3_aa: CASSSAYNEQFF; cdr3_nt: TGTGCCAGCAGCTCGGCCTACAATGAGCAGTTCTTC
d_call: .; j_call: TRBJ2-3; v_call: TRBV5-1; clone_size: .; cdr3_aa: CASSVGTSTDTQYF; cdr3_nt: TGCGCCAGCAGCGTCGGGACATCCACAGATACGCAGTATTTT
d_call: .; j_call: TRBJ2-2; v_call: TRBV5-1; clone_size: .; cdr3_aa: CASSFLPTGELFF; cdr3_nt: TGCGCCAGCAGCTTTTTACCCACCGGGGAGCTGTTTTTT
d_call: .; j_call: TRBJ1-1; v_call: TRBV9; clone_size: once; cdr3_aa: CASSPVGGTEAFF; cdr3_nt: TGTGCCAGCAGCCCTGTGGGTGGCACTGAAGCTTTCTTT
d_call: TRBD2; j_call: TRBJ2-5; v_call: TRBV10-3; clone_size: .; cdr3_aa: CAISEGGGQETQYF; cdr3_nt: TGTGCCATCAGTGAGGGGGGGGGCCAAGAGACCCAGTACTTC
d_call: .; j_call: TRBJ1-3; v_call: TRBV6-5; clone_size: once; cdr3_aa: CASYSSGNTIYF; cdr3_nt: TGTGCCAGCTATTCCTCTGGAAACACCATATATTTT
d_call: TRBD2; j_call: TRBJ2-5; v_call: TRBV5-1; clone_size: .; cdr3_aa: CASSATSGGQETQYF; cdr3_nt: TGCGCCAGCAGCGCGACTAGCGGGGGCCAAGAGACCCAGTACTTC
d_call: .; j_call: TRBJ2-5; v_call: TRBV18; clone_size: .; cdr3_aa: CASSPPSETQYF; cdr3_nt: TGTGCCAGCTCACCACCGTCCGAGACCCAGTACTTC
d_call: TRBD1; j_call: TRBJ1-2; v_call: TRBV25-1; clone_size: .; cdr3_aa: CASSDLTGGYGYTF; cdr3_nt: TGTGCCAGCAGTGACCTAACAGGGGGCTATGGCTACACCTTC
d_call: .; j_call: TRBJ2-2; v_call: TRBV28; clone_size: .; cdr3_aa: CASSPPTANTGELFF; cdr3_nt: TGTGCCAGCAGTCCGCCGACAGCGAACACCGGGGAGCTGTTTTTT
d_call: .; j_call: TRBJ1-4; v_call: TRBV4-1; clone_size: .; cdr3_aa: CASSRVQGKNEKLFF; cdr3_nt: TGCGCCAGCAGCCGGGTACAGGGTAAAAATGAAAAACTGTTTTTT
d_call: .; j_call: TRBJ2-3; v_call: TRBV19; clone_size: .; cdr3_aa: CASSIGPSESTDTQYF; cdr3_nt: TGTGCCAGTAGTATAGGGCCTAGCGAAAGCACAGATACGCAGTATTTT